The TCR beta chain under discussion was sequenced for a study of blood T cell repertoires in COVID-19. TCRdb's table, derived via immunoSEQ multiplex PCR, lists solely in-frame clones and lacks some. Among 200,000 to 250,000 clones, 83% were seen once, and the ten largest hold 3% to 4.5%. From germline, CDR1 is LNHDA and CDR2 SQIVND (reference sequence). The CDR3 extends over 18 amino acids. Trimming took 7 bases from V and 4 from J; bases not matched to a gene: 17. This sequence originates from a middle-aged woman who had been exposed to COVID-19. Input material: PBMCs or T cells enriched from blood (not recorded which). The chain is built from TRBV19 and TRBJ2-3; 10 positions agree with TRBD2. As DNA, the CDR3 is TGTGCCAGTACCCCTGGTCCCGAGCGGGGGGGCCACGCAGATACGCAGTATTTT. This gives the protein CASTPGPERGGHADTQYF.